Sequencing of this T cell receptor beta chain was carried out in a study of T cells in pancreatic ductal adenocarcinoma. Surgery without prior neoadjuvant therapy was the treatment of the selected pancreatic ductal adenocarcinoma patients. Sequenced by immunoSEQ multiplex PCR; TCRdb stores in-frame clones only, minus some. Of 10,000 or so clones in the sample, approximately 67% were seen once. CDR1 is SQVTM, CDR2 ANQGSEA, per germline. The V and J ends lost 8 bases and 0 bases, in that order; junction bases with no gene match: 5. CDR3 length equals 15 residues. The chain uses TRBV29-1 and TRBJ2-1, with 12 bases fitting TRBD2. Sequencing was carried out using pancreatic tumor tissue. The TCR comes from a human donor with pancreatic ductal adenocarcinoma. In nucleotides, the CDR3 is TGCAGCTTCCTGACTAGCGGGGGCTCCTACAATGAGCAGTTCTTC. Its translation: CSFLTSGGSYNEQFF.